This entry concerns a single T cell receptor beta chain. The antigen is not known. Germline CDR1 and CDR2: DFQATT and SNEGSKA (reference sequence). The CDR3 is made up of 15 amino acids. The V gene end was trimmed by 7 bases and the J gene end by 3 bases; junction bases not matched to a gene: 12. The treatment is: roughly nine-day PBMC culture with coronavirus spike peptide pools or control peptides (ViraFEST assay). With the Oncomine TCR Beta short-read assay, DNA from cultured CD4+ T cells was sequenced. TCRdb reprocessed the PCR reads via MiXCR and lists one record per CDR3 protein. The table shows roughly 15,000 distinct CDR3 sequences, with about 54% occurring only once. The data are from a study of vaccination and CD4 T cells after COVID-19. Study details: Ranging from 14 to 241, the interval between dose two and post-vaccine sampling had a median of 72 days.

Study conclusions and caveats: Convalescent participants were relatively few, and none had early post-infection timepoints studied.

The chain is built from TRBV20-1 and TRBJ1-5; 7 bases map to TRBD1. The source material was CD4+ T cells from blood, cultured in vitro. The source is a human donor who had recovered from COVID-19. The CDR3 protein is CSVKEPTGLNQPQHF. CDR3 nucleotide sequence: TGCAGTGTTAAAGAGCCGACAGGGCTCAATCAGCCCCAGCATTTT.